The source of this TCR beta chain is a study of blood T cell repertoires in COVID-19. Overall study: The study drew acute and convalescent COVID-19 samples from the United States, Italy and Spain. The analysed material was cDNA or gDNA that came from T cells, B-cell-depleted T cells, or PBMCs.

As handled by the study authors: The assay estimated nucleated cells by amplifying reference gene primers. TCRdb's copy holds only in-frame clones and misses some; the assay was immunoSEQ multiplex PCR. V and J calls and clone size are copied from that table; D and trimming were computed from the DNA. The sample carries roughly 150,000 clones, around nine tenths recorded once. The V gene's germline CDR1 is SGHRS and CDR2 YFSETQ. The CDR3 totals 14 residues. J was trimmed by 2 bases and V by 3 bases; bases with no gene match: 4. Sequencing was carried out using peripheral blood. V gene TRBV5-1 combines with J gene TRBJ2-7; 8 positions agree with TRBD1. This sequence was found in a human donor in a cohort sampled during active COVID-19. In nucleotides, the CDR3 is TGCGCCAGCAGCTCCGGGACAGGCACCTACGAGCAGTACTTC. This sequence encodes CASSSGTGTYEQYF.